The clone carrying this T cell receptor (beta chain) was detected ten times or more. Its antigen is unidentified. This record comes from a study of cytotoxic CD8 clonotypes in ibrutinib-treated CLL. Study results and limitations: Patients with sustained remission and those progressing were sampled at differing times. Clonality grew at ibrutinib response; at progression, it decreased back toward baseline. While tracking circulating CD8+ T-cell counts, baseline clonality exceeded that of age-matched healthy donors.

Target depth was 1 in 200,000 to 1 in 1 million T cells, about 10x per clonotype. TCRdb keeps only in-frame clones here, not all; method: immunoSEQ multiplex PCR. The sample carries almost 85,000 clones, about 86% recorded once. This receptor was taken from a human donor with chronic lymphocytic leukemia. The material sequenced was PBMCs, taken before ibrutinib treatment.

CDR3 nucleotide sequence: TGTGCCAGCTCAGCGGGAGGGCAAGAGACCCAGTACTTC. Encoded protein: CASSAGGQETQYF. The chain has TRBV6-4 and TRBJ2-5; TRBD2 matches 10 bases. The CDR3 spans 13 residues. Germline lookup yields CDR1 MRHNA and CDR2 SNTAGT. Trimming at V came to 8 bases and at J to 2 bases, leaving 2 bases not matched to a gene.